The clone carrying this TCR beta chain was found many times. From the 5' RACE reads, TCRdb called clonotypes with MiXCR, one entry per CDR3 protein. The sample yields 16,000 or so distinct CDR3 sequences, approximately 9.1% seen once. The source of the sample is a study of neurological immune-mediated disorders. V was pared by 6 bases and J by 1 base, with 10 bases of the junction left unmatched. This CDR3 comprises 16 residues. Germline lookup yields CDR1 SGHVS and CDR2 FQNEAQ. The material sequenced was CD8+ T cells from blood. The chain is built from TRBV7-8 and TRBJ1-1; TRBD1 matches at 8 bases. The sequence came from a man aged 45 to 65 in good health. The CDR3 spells CASSPFTGGWNTEAFF. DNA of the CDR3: TGTGCCAGCAGTCCATTTACAGGGGGATGGAACACTGAAGCTTTCTTT.